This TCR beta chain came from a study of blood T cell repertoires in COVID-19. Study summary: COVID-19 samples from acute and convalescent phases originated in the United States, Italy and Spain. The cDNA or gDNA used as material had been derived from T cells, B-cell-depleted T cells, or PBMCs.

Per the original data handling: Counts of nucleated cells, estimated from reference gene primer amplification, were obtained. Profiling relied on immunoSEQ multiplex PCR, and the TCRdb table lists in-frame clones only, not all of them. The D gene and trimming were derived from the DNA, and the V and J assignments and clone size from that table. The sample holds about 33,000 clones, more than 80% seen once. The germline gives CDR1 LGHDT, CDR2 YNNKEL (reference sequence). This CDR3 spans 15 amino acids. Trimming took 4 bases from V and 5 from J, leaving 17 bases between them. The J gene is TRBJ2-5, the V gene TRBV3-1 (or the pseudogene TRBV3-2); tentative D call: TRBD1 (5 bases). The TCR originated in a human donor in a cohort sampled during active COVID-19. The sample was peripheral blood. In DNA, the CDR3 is TGTGCCAGCAGCCGGCCTCCTCGAGCAGGGGAGACCCAGTACTTC. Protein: CASSRPPRAGETQYF.